The present T cell receptor (beta chain) was sequenced within a study of glioma-infiltrating T cells. Study-wide points: Non-neoplastic patients had below-expected tissue-blood divergence, while all gliomas exceeded expectation. Very few CDR3 sequences were shared between tissue and blood.

The iRepertoire nested amplicon-rescue multiplex PCR amplified TCR alpha and beta CDR3s from RNA. TCRdb re-called the multiplex PCR reads through MiXCR, storing one row per CDR3 protein. The data hold around 130,000 distinct CDR3 sequences, with about 25% observed a single time. Only a few counts were recorded for this clonotype. As yet, its antigen is unknown. Germline CDR1 reads MNHNS; CDR2 reads SASEGT. The length of the CDR3 is 11 residues. The V end was cut by 5 bases, the J end by 8 bases, with 9 bases between. This clonotype was sampled from a human donor with low-grade glioma or glioblastoma, undergoing nonglioma brain surgery, or in good health (not recorded which). The chain couples TRBV6-1 to TRBJ1-2; TRBD1 is a possible D gene (5 bases). Input material: glioma tissue, nonneoplastic brain tissue, or PBMCs (not recorded which). The CDR3 is CASSRREGYTF. CDR3 nucleotides: TGTGCCAGCAGTCGCAGGGAGGGCTACACCTTC.